Listed below are T cell receptor beta chains from one sample, sequenced in a study of blood T cell repertoires in COVID-19. Assay used: immunoSEQ multiplex PCR; TCRdb lists only in-frame clones, some missing. This table has about 130,000 clones, about 70% appearing once. The sample taken for sequencing was peripheral blood. These receptor sequences come from a woman in her 70s with acute or convalescent COVID-19. Each CDR3 is given with its conserved first and last residue. D genes are given only for firm matches. The size entry is marked missing in some rows and otherwise reads once, few, many or a size class.

abundance: .; j_gene: TRBJ1-6; v_gene: TRBV7-3; d_gene: .; CDR3aa: CASSSRPGLGSPLHF; CDR3nt: TGTGCCAGCAGCTCTAGGCCGGGGTTAGGTTCACCCCTCCACTTT
abundance: .; j_gene: TRBJ1-2; v_gene: TRBV9; d_gene: .; CDR3aa: CASSIGRDYGYTF; CDR3nt: TGTGCCAGCAGCATCGGGCGGGACTATGGCTACACCTTC
abundance: few; j_gene: TRBJ1-1; v_gene: TRBV6-5; d_gene: .; CDR3aa: CASSYSISGATEAFF; CDR3nt: TGTGCCAGCAGTTACTCGATTTCAGGGGCTACTGAAGCTTTCTTT
abundance: .; j_gene: TRBJ1-2; v_gene: TRBV6-5; d_gene: .; CDR3aa: CASSLVPEFGYTF; CDR3nt: TGTGCCAGCAGTTTAGTCCCCGAGTTTGGCTACACCTTC
abundance: .; j_gene: TRBJ2-7; v_gene: TRBV11-2; d_gene: TRBD1; CDR3aa: CASSLESGGAYEQYF; CDR3nt: TGTGCCAGCAGCTTAGAATCAGGGGGCGCCTACGAGCAGTACTTC
abundance: .; j_gene: TRBJ1-3; v_gene: TRBV11-2; d_gene: .; CDR3aa: CASSPLSGNTIYF; CDR3nt: TGTGCCAGCAGCCCCCTATCTGGAAACACCATATATTTT
abundance: .; j_gene: TRBJ1-2; v_gene: TRBV4-3; d_gene: TRBD1; CDR3aa: CASSQERFLARGYYGYTF; CDR3nt: TGCGCCAGCAGCCAAGAAAGGTTCTTGGCCAGGGGGTACTATGGCTACACCTTC
abundance: .; j_gene: TRBJ1-2; v_gene: TRBV5-1; d_gene: TRBD1; CDR3aa: CASSMFTGDYGYTF; CDR3nt: TGCGCCAGCAGCATGTTTACAGGGGACTATGGCTACACCTTC
abundance: once; j_gene: TRBJ2-7; v_gene: TRBV6-6; d_gene: .; CDR3aa: CASSYSGRGNEQYF; CDR3nt: TGTGCCAGCAGTTACTCGGGCAGGGGTAACGAGCAGTACTTC
abundance: few; j_gene: TRBJ1-5; v_gene: TRBV6-2/TRBV6-3; d_gene: TRBD1; CDR3aa: CASSWTGSNQPQHF; CDR3nt: TGTGCCAGCAGCTGGACAGGGAGCAATCAGCCCCAGCATTTT
abundance: few; j_gene: TRBJ2-1; v_gene: TRBV24-1; d_gene: TRBD1; CDR3aa: CATSDSGGAGNEQFF; CDR3nt: TGTGCCACCAGTGATTCAGGGGGCGCGGGCAATGAGCAGTTCTTC
abundance: few; j_gene: TRBJ1-2; v_gene: TRBV18; d_gene: TRBD1; CDR3aa: CASSQDRGGGYTF; CDR3nt: TGTGCCAGCTCACAAGACAGGGGCGGCGGCTACACCTTC
abundance: .; j_gene: TRBJ1-3; v_gene: TRBV4-2; d_gene: TRBD1; CDR3aa: CASSSILQGTGNTIYF; CDR3nt: TGTGCCAGCAGCTCCATATTACAGGGGACTGGAAACACCATATATTTT
abundance: .; j_gene: TRBJ2-7; v_gene: TRBV21-1; d_gene: .; CDR3aa: CASSKYSGSYEQYF; CDR3nt: TGTGCCAGCAGCAAGTACTCGGGCTCCTACGAGCAGTACTTC
abundance: .; j_gene: TRBJ1-2; v_gene: TRBV4-3; d_gene: .; CDR3aa: CASSQEGQRGYGYTF; CDR3nt: TGCGCCAGCAGCCAAGAAGGACAGCGAGGCTATGGCTACACCTTC
abundance: .; j_gene: TRBJ2-3; v_gene: TRBV7-8; d_gene: TRBD2; CDR3aa: CASSPGTSGRTDTQYF; CDR3nt: TGTGCCAGCAGCCCCGGGACTAGCGGGAGGACAGATACGCAGTATTTT
abundance: .; j_gene: TRBJ1-3; v_gene: TRBV6-1; d_gene: TRBD1; CDR3aa: CASSARGQVDGNTIYF; CDR3nt: TGTGCCAGCAGTGCCCGGGGACAGGTAGACGGAAACACCATATATTTT
abundance: .; j_gene: TRBJ2-6; v_gene: TRBV5-1; d_gene: TRBD1; CDR3aa: CASRRQGGLERANVLTF; CDR3nt: TGCGCCAGCAGGCGACAGGGGGGCCTAGAGCGGGCCAACGTCCTGACTTTC
abundance: .; j_gene: TRBJ2-1; v_gene: TRBV12-3/TRBV12-4; d_gene: .; CDR3aa: CASSSQGNEQFF; CDR3nt: TGTGCCAGCAGTTCACAGGGAAATGAGCAGTTCTTC
abundance: .; j_gene: TRBJ2-5; v_gene: TRBV28; d_gene: TRBD1; CDR3aa: CASGQQGAETQYF; CDR3nt: TGTGCCAGCGGTCAACAGGGGGCCGAGACCCAGTACTTC
abundance: .; j_gene: TRBJ2-7; v_gene: TRBV2; d_gene: TRBD1; CDR3aa: CASSLTGQGTYEQYF; CDR3nt: TGTGCCAGCAGCTTAACGGGACAGGGGACCTACGAGCAGTACTTC
abundance: .; j_gene: TRBJ2-5; v_gene: TRBV12-5; d_gene: TRBD2; CDR3aa: CASGRTSGSSQETQYF; CDR3nt: TGTGCTAGTGGTCGGACTAGCGGGAGTTCTCAAGAGACCCAGTACTTC